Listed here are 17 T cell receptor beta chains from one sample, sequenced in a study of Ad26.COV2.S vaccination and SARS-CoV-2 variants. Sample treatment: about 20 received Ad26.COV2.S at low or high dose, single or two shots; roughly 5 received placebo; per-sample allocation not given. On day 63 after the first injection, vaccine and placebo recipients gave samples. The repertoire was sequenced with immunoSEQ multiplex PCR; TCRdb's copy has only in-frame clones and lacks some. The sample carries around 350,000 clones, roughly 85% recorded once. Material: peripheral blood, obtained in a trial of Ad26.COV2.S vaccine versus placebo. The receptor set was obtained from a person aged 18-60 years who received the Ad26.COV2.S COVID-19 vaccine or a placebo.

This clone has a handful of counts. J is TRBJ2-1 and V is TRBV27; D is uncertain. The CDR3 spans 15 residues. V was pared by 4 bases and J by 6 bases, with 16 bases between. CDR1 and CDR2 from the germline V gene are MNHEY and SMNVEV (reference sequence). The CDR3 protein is CASSSARLGVNEQFF. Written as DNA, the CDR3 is TGTGCCAGCAGTTCCGCGCGATTGGGTGTCAATGAGCAGTTCTTC.

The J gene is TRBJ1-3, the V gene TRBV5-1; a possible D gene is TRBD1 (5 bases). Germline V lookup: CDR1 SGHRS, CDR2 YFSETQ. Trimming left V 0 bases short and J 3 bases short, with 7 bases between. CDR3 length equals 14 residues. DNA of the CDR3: TGCGCCAGCAGCTTGGGGCAGGGTGGAAACACCATATATTTT. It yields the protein CASSLGQGGNTIYF. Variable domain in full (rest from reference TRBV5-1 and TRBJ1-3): KAGVTQTPRYLIKTRGQQVTLSCSPISGHRSVSWYQQTPGQGLQFLFEYFSETQRNKGNFPGRFSGRQFSNSRSEMNVSTLELGDSALYLCASSLGQGGNTIYFGEGSWLTVV.

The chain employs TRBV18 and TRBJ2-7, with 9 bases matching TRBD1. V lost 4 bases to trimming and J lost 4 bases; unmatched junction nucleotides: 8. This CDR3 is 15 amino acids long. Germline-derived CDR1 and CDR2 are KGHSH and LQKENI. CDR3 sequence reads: CASSLWTGDGYEQYF. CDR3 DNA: TGTGCCAGCTCACTTTGGACAGGGGATGGGTACGAGCAGTACTTC.

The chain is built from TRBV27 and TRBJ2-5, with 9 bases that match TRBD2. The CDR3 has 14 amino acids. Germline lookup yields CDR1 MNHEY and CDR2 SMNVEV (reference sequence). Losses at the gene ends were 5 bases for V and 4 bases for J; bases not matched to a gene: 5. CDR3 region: CASSRAGGLETQYF. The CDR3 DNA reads TGTGCCAGCAGTCGGGCGGGGGGGCTAGAGACCCAGTACTTC.

The DNA of the CDR3 is TGTGCCAGCAGTTTAGTCCGGACAGGAGTAAACACTGAAGCTTTCTTT. Encoded protein: CASSLVRTGVNTEAFF. This rearrangement joins TRBV28 to TRBJ1-1; 7 nucleotides align to TRBD1. The V gene's germline CDR1 is MDHEN and CDR2 SYDVKM. The junction had 8 bases not matched to a gene; V was cut back by 2 bases and J by 2 bases. The length of the CDR3 is 16 residues. The variable domain in full, completed from reference TRBV28 and TRBJ1-1, reads DVKVTQSSRYLVKRTGEKVFLECVQDMDHENMFWYRQDPGLGLRLIYFSYDVKMKEKGDIPEGYSVSREKKERFSLILESASTNQTSMYLCASSLVRTGVNTEAFFGQGTRLTVV.

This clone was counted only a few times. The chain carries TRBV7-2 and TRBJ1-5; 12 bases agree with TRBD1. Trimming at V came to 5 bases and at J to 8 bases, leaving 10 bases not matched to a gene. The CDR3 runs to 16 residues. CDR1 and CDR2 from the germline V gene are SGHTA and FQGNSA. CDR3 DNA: TGTGCCAGCAGCCCTGGGACAGGGGGCCGGTTGGAGCCCCAGCATTTT. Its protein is CASSPGTGGRLEPQHF.

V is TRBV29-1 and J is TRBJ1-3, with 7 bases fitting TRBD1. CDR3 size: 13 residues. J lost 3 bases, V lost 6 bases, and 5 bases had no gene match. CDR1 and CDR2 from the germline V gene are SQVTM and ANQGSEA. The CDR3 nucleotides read TGCAGCGTCCCGACAGGGAATGGAAACACCATATATTTT. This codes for CSVPTGNGNTIYF.

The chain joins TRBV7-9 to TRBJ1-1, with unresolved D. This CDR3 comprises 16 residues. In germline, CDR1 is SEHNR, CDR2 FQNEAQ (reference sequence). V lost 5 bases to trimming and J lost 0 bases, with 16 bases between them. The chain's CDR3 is CASSRNSLRVNTEAFF. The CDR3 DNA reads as TGTGCCAGCAGCCGAAACTCCCTTCGGGTGAACACTGAAGCTTTCTTT.

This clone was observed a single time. The CDR3 DNA sequence: TGTGCCAGCAGCCGAAGGGACAGGGGGGGGGAGCAGTACTTC. This translates into CASSRRDRGGEQYF. The chain combines TRBV3-1 (or the pseudogene TRBV3-2) with TRBJ2-7; 11 bases are shared with TRBD1. There are 14 residues in the CDR3. V shed 4 bases and J 7 bases; nucleotides not matched to a gene: 6. Germline CDR1 LGHDT, CDR2 YNNKEL (reference sequence).

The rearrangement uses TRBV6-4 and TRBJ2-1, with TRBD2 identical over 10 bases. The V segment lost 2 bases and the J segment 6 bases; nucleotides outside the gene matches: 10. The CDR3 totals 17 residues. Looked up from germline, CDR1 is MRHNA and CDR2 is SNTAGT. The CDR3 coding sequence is TGTGCCAGCAGTGACACGTACGAGCGGGGGGGTCCCAATGAGCAGTTCTTC. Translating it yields CASSDTYERGGPNEQFF.

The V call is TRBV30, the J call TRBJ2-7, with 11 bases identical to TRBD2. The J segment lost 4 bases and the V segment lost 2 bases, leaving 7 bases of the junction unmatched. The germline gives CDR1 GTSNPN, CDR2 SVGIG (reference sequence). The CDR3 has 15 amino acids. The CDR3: CAWSSGGTSGYEQYF. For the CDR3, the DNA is TGTGCCTGGAGTTCAGGGGGGACTAGCGGATACGAGCAGTACTTC.

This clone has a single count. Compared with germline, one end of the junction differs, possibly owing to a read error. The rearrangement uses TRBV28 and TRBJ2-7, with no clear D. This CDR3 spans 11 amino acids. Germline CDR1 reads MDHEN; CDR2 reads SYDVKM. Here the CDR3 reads CASRGLATVRF. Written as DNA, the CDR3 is TGTGCCAGCAGGGGCCTTGCTACGGTTAGGTTC.

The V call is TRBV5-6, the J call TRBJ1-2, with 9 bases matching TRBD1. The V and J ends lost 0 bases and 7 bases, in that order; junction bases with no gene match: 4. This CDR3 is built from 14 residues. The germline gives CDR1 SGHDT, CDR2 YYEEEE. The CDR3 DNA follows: TGTGCCAGCAGCTTGGGACAGGGGGTGACTGGCTACACCTTC. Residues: CASSLGQGVTGYTF.

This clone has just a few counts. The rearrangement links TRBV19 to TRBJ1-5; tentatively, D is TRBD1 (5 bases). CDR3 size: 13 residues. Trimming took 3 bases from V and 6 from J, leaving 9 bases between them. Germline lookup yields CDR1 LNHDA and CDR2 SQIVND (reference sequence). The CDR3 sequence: CASSMDMFQPQHF. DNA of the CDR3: TGTGCCAGTAGTATGGACATGTTTCAGCCCCAGCATTTT.

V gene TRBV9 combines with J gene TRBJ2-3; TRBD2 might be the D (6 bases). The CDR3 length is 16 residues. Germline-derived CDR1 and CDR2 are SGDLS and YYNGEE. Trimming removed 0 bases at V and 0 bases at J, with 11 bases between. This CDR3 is CASSVVYGGSTDTQYF. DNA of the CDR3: TGTGCCAGCAGCGTAGTCTACGGGGGAAGCACAGATACGCAGTATTTT.

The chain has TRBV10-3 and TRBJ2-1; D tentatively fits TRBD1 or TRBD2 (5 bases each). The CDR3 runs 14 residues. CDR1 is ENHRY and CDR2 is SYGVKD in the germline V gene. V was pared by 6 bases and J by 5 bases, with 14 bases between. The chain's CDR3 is CAISPNGGDNEQFF. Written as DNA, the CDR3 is TGTGCCATCAGCCCGAATGGGGGTGACAATGAGCAGTTCTTC.

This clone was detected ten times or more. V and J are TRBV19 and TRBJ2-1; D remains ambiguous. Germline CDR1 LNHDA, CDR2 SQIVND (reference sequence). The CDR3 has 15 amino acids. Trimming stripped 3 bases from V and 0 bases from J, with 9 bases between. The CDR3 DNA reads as TGTGCCAGTAGTATGGGCCGAAACTCCTACAATGAGCAGTTCTTC. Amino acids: CASSMGRNSYNEQFF.